Shown below are 14 T cell receptor beta chains from a single sample sequenced in a study of T-cell reconstitution after alpha-beta-depleted transplantation in children. Unique molecular identifiers were incorporated during preparation of the TCRbeta library. TCRdb independently ran MiXCR on the PCR reads; one entry per CDR3 protein. The sample shows 500,000 to 750,000 distinct CDR3 sequences, roughly 30% of them seen only once. This specimen consisted of PBMCs, obtained before TCRalphabeta/CD19-depleted stem cell transplant. The receptors derive from a boy younger than two with Wiskott-Aldrich syndrome, due to receive a stem cell transplant.

In this sample, this clonotype turned up a few times. The chain carries TRBV6-2 or TRBV6-3 and TRBJ2-7, with 9 nucleotides matching TRBD2. The CDR3 covers 16 residues. After removal of 1 base from V and 7 bases from J, the junction contained 11 bases not matched to a gene. The germline gives CDR1 MNHEY, CDR2 SVGEGT. DNA of the CDR3: TGTGCCAGCAGTTACTATCTCCGGGCGGGAGGGGGAGAGCAGTACTTC. Translated, it gives CASSYYLRAGGGEQYF.

This clonotype occurred many times. The chain carries TRBV7-9 and TRBJ2-3, with TRBD2 identical over 11 bases. Germline CDR1 and CDR2: SEHNR and FQNEAQ (reference sequence). This CDR3 comprises 15 residues. V gave up 6 bases and J gave up 2 bases; unmatched junction bases: 4. The DNA of the CDR3 is TGTGCCAGCAGTTTACTAGCGGGAGCCACAGATACGCAGTATTTT. Translation: CASSLLAGATDTQYF.

The gene calls are TRBV6-1 and TRBJ1-6, with D tentatively TRBD1 (6 bases). The CDR3 runs to 14 residues. Trimming stripped 6 bases from V and 10 bases from J, with 16 bases between. CDR1 is MNHNS, CDR2 SASEGT, per germline. CDR3 sequence reads: CASSPGDVGSPLHF. The CDR3 DNA sequence: TGTGCCAGCAGCCCAGGGGATGTGGGGTCACCCCTCCACTTT.

CDR3 in amino acids: CASNQAGGSQPQHF. The DNA of the CDR3 is TGTGCCAGTAACCAGGCAGGGGGGAGTCAGCCCCAGCATTTT. The chain recombines TRBV19 with TRBJ1-5; TRBD1 agrees at 7 bases. CDR3 length: 14 residues. Germline-derived CDR1 and CDR2 are LNHDA and SQIVND (reference sequence). Unmatched junction bases numbered 9, after V lost 7 bases and J lost 6 bases.

The rearrangement joins TRBV12-3 or TRBV12-4 to TRBJ2-1; unclear D gene. V gave up 7 bases and J gave up 2 bases, with 3 bases separating them. CDR3 length: 11 residues. The CDR3 is CASKTYNEQFF. DNA for the CDR3: TGTGCCAGCAAGACCTACAATGAGCAGTTCTTC.

This clonotype came up a few times. V usage is TRBV9 and J usage is TRBJ2-1, with 9 bases that match TRBD2. The CDR3 has 16 amino acids. Trimming at V came to 0 bases and at J to 2 bases, leaving 3 bases not matched to a gene. Germline CDR1 and CDR2: SGDLS and YYNGEE. For the CDR3, the DNA is TGTGCCAGCAGCGTAGGAGGCGGGAGGGCCTACAATGAGCAGTTCTTC. Its translation is CASSVGGGRAYNEQFF.

In this sample, this clonotype turned up a few times. V gene TRBV20-1 combines with J gene TRBJ1-2; perhaps TRBD1 as D (5 bases). CDR3 length equals 13 residues. Germline CDR1 and CDR2: DFQATT and SNEGSKA (reference sequence). Trimming left V 5 bases short and J 1 base short, with 11 bases between. The CDR3 loop is CSAEPTVNYGYTF. CDR3 bases: TGCAGTGCTGAGCCGACAGTTAACTATGGCTACACCTTC.

This clonotype occurred once. The J gene is TRBJ2-1, the V gene TRBV27; 11 nucleotides agree with TRBD2. Germline values: CDR1 MNHEY, CDR2 SMNVEV (reference sequence). The CDR3 sequence is 15 residues long. V was clipped by 7 bases and J by 4 bases; unmatched bases: 6. The CDR3 region is CASNLLAGAYNEQFF. The CDR3 bases are TGTGCCAGCAACCTACTAGCGGGAGCGTACAATGAGCAGTTCTTC.

The genes are TRBV20-1 and TRBJ1-5, with D tentatively TRBD1 (5 bases). Germline V CDR1 and CDR2: DFQATT, SNEGSKA (reference sequence). Trimming removed 6 bases from V and 6 bases from J, with 12 bases in between. The CDR3 runs to 12 residues. The CDR3 DNA reads TGCAGTGCGAGTAGGGGAGTTCAGCCCCAGCATTTT. Protein product: CSASRGVQPQHF.

The genes are TRBV20-1 and TRBJ2-1; 11 nucleotides agree with TRBD2. Germline V lookup: CDR1 DFQATT, CDR2 SNEGSKA (reference sequence). CDR3 length: 12 amino acids. The CDR3 is CRGLAENNEQFF. CDR3 DNA: TGCAGGGGACTAGCGGAAAACAATGAGCAGTTCTTC.

This chain connects TRBV7-9 to TRBJ2-5; TRBD2 aligns across 14 bases. The J segment lost 5 bases and the V segment lost 0 bases, leaving 2 bases of the junction unmatched. The CDR3 consists of 16 residues. Germline V CDR1 and CDR2: SEHNR, FQNEAQ (reference sequence). CDR3 nucleotide sequence: TGTGCCAGCAGCTTAGCCGGGACTAGCGGGGGCGAGACCCAGTACTTC. Amino acid sequence: CASSLAGTSGGETQYF.

This chain uses TRBV7-2 with TRBJ2-2; D may be TRBD1 (6 bases). Germline V gene lookup returns CDR1 SGHTA and CDR2 FQGNSA. V was clipped by 2 bases and J by 6 bases, with 13 bases between them. CDR3 length equals 15 residues. CDR3 nucleotide sequence: TGTGCCAGCAGCTTAACAGGGAAGAGGGCCGGGGAGCTGTTTTTT. As protein: CASSLTGKRAGELFF.

In its sample, this clonotype was seen once. The chain combines TRBV18 with TRBJ1-3, with a weak D call TRBD1 (5 bases). The CDR3 loop spans 17 amino acids. V shed 0 bases and J shed 0 bases, with 12 bases lying between them. Germline values: CDR1 KGHSH, CDR2 LQKENI. As DNA, the CDR3 is TGTGCCAGCTCACCACCCCTGACAGTGTTCTCTGGAAACACCATATATTTT. Protein sequence: CASSPPLTVFSGNTIYF.

A word on this clonotype: One end of the junction does not line up with germline, which may come from a read error. CDR3 in DNA: TGTGCGGCCAGTGATCCACACAACCGGGACAGCGAACGAACGCCGACTAGCACAGATACGCAGTATTTC. Its translation is CAASDPHNRDSERTPTSTDTQYF. The V call is TRBV24-1, the J call TRBJ2-3; D tentatively reads TRBD1 or TRBD2 (7 bases each). This CDR3 is built from 23 residues. The germline V gene encodes CDR1 KGHDR and CDR2 SFDVKD.